This TCR beta chain was sequenced in a study of blood T cells in healthy people across ages. Every sample had a minimum of 6 million PBMCs isolated. Germline lookup yields CDR1 MNHEY and CDR2 SVGEGT. The CDR3 runs 13 residues. V lost 10 bases to trimming and J lost 4 bases; unmatched junction nucleotides: 9. Study-level results: As naive T cell percentage varied, TCR beta diversity correlated strongly with it.

A remark on this clonotype: Its antigen is as yet unknown.

PCR was performed a second time for about 7 to 12 cycles using a sample-barcoded 5' primer and a J-beta primer mix. TCRdb passed the 5' RACE reads through MiXCR, listing each CDR3 protein once. Of about 720,000 distinct CDR3 sequences listed, roughly 25% are singletons. These data are also associated with another study on T cells of mothers and their children. This second report adds: Thymic selection molds TCR recombination output in a comparable way in related and unrelated pairs. An overlap that was slightly higher, though non-significant, was seen in related mother-child pairs versus unrelated pairs.

Material: blood. The clonotype originates from a boy younger than 18 in good health. The chain has TRBV6-2 or TRBV6-3 and TRBJ2-5, with TRBD1 matching over 7 bases. CDR3 loop: CATNRDSGETQYF. The CDR3, as DNA: TGTGCCACCAACCGGGACAGCGGAGAGACCCAGTACTTC.